This T cell receptor beta chain is drawn from a study of long-term antiretroviral therapy in people with HIV. Study-wide results and limits: No data on ART adherence, viral resistance or therapy changes. Patients on ART gained diversity, which nonetheless stayed below transplant donor controls. Collection of the blood took place between about 2003 and 2017. The ART regimens in use then may have been less effective than current ones.

The CDR3 spans 15 residues. V was cut by 0 bases and J by 3 bases, with 12 bases left in between. The germline CDR1 and CDR2 sequences are SGHDT and YYEEEE. Remarks on this clone: Its antigen is not identified.

Survey level was the resolution at which the v3.0 immunoSEQ assay ran. Assay: immunoSEQ multiplex PCR; the TCRdb copy retains only in-frame clones and omits some. The sample lists approximately 25,000 clones, almost 90% occurring once. The TCR comes from a man aged 30 to 45 with HIV. The chain carries TRBV5-6 and TRBJ1-2, with D possibly TRBD1 on 6 matching bases. Here the sequenced sample was unsorted PBMCs, taken around 4.5 years after starting antiretroviral therapy. CDR3 sequence (DNA): TGTGCCAGCAGCTTGGGACGGGGGGGGCACTATGGCTACACCTTC. Its protein is CASSLGRGGHYGYTF. Complete variable domain (other parts from reference TRBV5-6 and TRBJ1-2): DAGVTQSPTHLIKTRGQQVTLRCSPKSGHDTVSWYQQALGQGPQFIFQYYEEEERQRGNFPDRFSGHQFPNYSSELNVNALLLGDSALYLCASSLGRGGHYGYTFGSGTRLTVV.